A selection of T cell receptor beta chains follows, all from one sample in a study of blood T cell repertoires in COVID-19. Assay: immunoSEQ multiplex PCR; the TCRdb copy retains only in-frame clones and omits some. The table lists over 250,000 clones, approximately 85% of them singletons. Sequenced: peripheral blood. These receptors were taken from a woman between 65 and 79 years old with acute or convalescent COVID-19. Both conserved end residues are part of each CDR3. The D gene is left open where the match is weak. The size entry is marked missing in some rows and otherwise reads once, few, many or a size class.

clone_size,j_call,v_call,d_call,cdr3_aa,cdr3_nt
.,TRBJ2-1,TRBV11-2,TRBD2,CASSLTSGGGEQFF,TGTGCCAGCAGCTTAACTAGCGGGGGCGGTGAGCAGTTCTTC
.,TRBJ2-7,TRBV18,TRBD1,CASSEGTGAGYEQYF,TGTGCCAGCTCCGAAGGGACAGGGGCGGGCTACGAGCAGTACTTC
.,TRBJ1-2,TRBV29-1,TRBD1,CSTQGVFGYTF,TGCAGCACACAGGGGGTCTTTGGCTACACCTTC
.,TRBJ1-4,TRBV28,TRBD1,CASSAGGPNEKLFF,TGTGCCAGCAGTGCAGGGGGCCCTAATGAAAAACTGTTTTTT
.,TRBJ2-7,TRBV6-5,TRBD1,CASGEGQGHYEQYF,TGTGCCAGCGGGGAGGGACAGGGACACTACGAGCAGTACTTC
.,TRBJ2-2,TRBV7-3,TRBD1,CASSSTGGAGTGELFF,TGTGCCAGCAGCTCGACAGGGGGAGCGGGCACCGGGGAGCTGTTTTTT
.,TRBJ1-5,TRBV15,.,CATSPLPGGHQPQHF,TGTGCCACCAGCCCACTCCCGGGGGGGCACCAGCCCCAGCATTTT
.,TRBJ2-5,TRBV2,.,CASSEAGAKSETQYF,TGTGCCAGCAGTGAAGCAGGAGCTAAATCAGAGACCCAGTACTTC
.,TRBJ1-4,TRBV19,TRBD1,CASSNGQGYEKLFF,TGTGCCAGTAGTAACGGACAGGGGTATGAAAAACTGTTTTTT
.,TRBJ1-2,TRBV29-1,.,CSVETWGDSNYGYTF,TGCAGCGTTGAAACGTGGGGGGACTCAAACTATGGCTACACCTTC
.,TRBJ2-1,TRBV3-1/TRBV3-2,TRBD2,CASSQDGTSLSSYNEQFF,TGTGCCAGCAGCCAAGATGGGACTAGCCTGAGCTCCTACAATGAGCAGTTCTTC
.,TRBJ1-1,TRBV11-2,.,CASSPQPQRNTEAFF,TGTGCCAGCAGCCCACAGCCCCAGAGGAACACTGAAGCTTTCTTT
.,TRBJ1-5,TRBV3-1/TRBV3-2,.,CASSGAGQPQHF,TGTGCCAGCAGCGGAGCGGGGCAGCCCCAGCATTTT
.,TRBJ1-2,TRBV15,TRBD1,CATSRDRDRTLYGYTF,TGTGCCACCAGCAGAGATCGGGACAGAACTCTCTATGGCTACACCTTC
.,TRBJ1-4,TRBV20-1,TRBD1,CSASHNRGRYEKLFF,TGCAGTGCTAGTCATAACAGGGGGCGATATGAAAAACTGTTTTTT
.,TRBJ1-5,TRBV18,.,CASSPLNARGIHQPQHF,TGTGCCAGCTCACCTCTAAATGCCAGGGGAATACATCAGCCCCAGCATTTT
.,TRBJ2-2,TRBV3-1/TRBV3-2,TRBD2,CASSPPRGGLADTGELFF,TGTGCCAGCAGCCCCCCGAGAGGGGGACTAGCGGACACCGGGGAGCTGTTTTTT
.,TRBJ1-5,TRBV4-1,.,CASSQGPLGRGANQPQHF,TGCGCCAGCAGCCAAGGCCCCTTGGGGCGGGGAGCAAATCAGCCCCAGCATTTT
.,TRBJ2-5,TRBV5-4,.,CASSLGASQETQYF,TGTGCCAGCAGCTTGGGGGCGTCTCAAGAGACCCAGTACTTC
.,TRBJ2-5,TRBV5-1,TRBD2,CASSRWLAGGHQETQYF,TGCGCCAGCAGCCGGTGGCTAGCGGGGGGGCACCAAGAGACCCAGTACTTC
.,TRBJ2-6,TRBV5-1,.,CASSFVVGSGANVLTF,TGCGCCAGCAGCTTCGTAGTTGGCTCTGGGGCCAACGTCCTGACTTTC
.,TRBJ1-1,TRBV2,TRBD1,CASARDREGVTEAFF,TGTGCCAGCGCCCGGGACAGGGAAGGAGTCACTGAAGCTTTCTTT
.,TRBJ2-5,TRBV4-2,TRBD2,CASSQATIGAGGGETQYF,TGTGCCAGCAGCCAAGCCACTATCGGGGCGGGGGGAGGTGAGACCCAGTACTTC
.,TRBJ2-1,TRBV2,.,CASRARVTGYNEQFF,TGTGCCAGCAGAGCCCGGGTGACCGGGTACAATGAGCAGTTCTTC
.,TRBJ1-2,TRBV27,TRBD1,CASSPIGGSPLYGYTF,TGTGCCAGCAGCCCAATAGGGGGCTCCCCACTATATGGCTACACCTTC
.,TRBJ2-1,TRBV7-9,.,CASSIGGGSTNEQFF,TGTGCCAGCAGCATAGGCGGGGGCTCAACCAATGAGCAGTTCTTC
.,TRBJ2-5,TRBV2,.,CASSERGRGTQYF,TGTGCCAGCAGTGAGCGGGGCCGAGGGACCCAGTACTTC
.,TRBJ2-1,TRBV7-3,TRBD2,CASSLSGTSGVGDNEQFF,TGTGCCAGCAGCTTGTCCGGGACTAGCGGGGTCGGTGACAATGAGCAGTTCTTC
.,TRBJ2-1,TRBV27,.,CASRLRGGNEQFF,TGTGCCAGCCGGTTGAGAGGGGGCAATGAGCAGTTCTTC
.,TRBJ1-3,TRBV12-5,TRBD1,CASGPRQGAGNTIYF,TGTGCTAGTGGGCCGAGACAGGGGGCTGGAAACACCATATATTTT
once,TRBJ1-2,TRBV5-1,TRBD1,CASSSRAGQASYGYTF,TGCGCCAGCAGCTCGCGCGCCGGACAGGCCAGCTATGGCTACACCTTC
.,TRBJ1-1,TRBV27,TRBD1,CASSLAPGQGTAFF,TGTGCCAGCTCCCTGGCCCCGGGACAGGGGACGGCTTTCTTT
.,TRBJ2-2,TRBV11-3,.,CASSLSRNTGELFF,TGTGCCAGCAGCCTCTCTAGAAACACCGGGGAGCTGTTTTTT
.,TRBJ2-4,TRBV28,TRBD2,CASRAGGAKNIQYF,TGTGCCAGCAGAGCGGGGGGCGCCAAAAACATTCAGTACTTC
.,TRBJ2-1,TRBV30,TRBD2,CALPGTSGNEQFF,TGTGCCTTACCCGGGACTAGCGGAAATGAGCAGTTCTTC